This record looks at one T cell receptor (beta chain) sequence and its context. Antigen unknown. A junction boundary mismatches the germline segment, possibly from a read error. Profiles of TCR beta VDJ and CDR3 were generated from a genomic DNA template. Each CDR3 protein gets one entry after TCRdb re-called the reads with MiXCR. Found here are about 98,000 distinct CDR3 sequences, less than 75% of them singletons; the top ten hold about 62%. Only patients with CD8+CD57+ cell expansion on flow cytometry were chosen for sequencing. No patient had been given any therapy when blood was sampled. In germline, CDR1 is SGHAT, CDR2 FQDESV (reference sequence). The CDR3 is made up of 15 amino acids. This sample is part of a study of CD8+CD57+ T cells in acquired aplastic anemia. General study results and limits: Found in both controls and patients were around 31 CD8+ CDR3 sequences.

The chain recombines TRBV11-1 with TRBJ2-7; the D call may be TRBD1 or TRBD2 (5 bases each). The sample taken for sequencing was sorted CD4+, CD8+, or CD8+CD57+ T cells (not recorded which) from PBMCs. The source is a human donor with aplastic anemia. The CDR3: CASSPGARDPHEQSF. The CDR3, as DNA: TGTGCCAGCAGCCCCGGGGCCAGGGACCCCCACGAGCAGTCCTTC.